Below are 2 T cell receptor beta chains sequenced from a single sample in a study of CD8 T cells in ankylosing spondylitis. TCRdb reprocessed the 5' RACE reads via MiXCR and lists one record per CDR3 protein. The sample lists some 220,000 distinct CDR3 sequences, around 8% occurring once. Material: blood, either unsorted or a sorted T cell fraction (not recorded which). Receptors originate from a female donor with ankylosing spondylitis or in good health (not recorded which).

This clonotype was seen at least ten times. This chain uses TRBV5-1 with TRBJ2-6; D is ambiguous. The germline gives CDR1 SGHRS, CDR2 YFSETQ. Trimming cost V 3 bases and J 1 base, with 5 bases left between them. The CDR3 runs 14 residues. The DNA for the CDR3 is TGCGCCAGCAGCTGGTCATCTGGGGCCAACGTCCTGACTTTC. The encoded protein is CASSWSSGANVLTF.

This clonotype was counted many times. The chain is built from TRBV27 and TRBJ1-5; weak D call: TRBD1 (6 bases). The V gene lost 2 bases and the J gene lost 6 bases, with 17 bases spanning the gap. Germline loops: CDR1 MNHEY, CDR2 SMNVEV (reference sequence). CDR3 length: 16 amino acids. The CDR3 nucleotides are TGTGCCAGCAGTTTAAGAGGAGGGGGGATGCGTCAGCCCCAGCATTTT. Translation gives CASSLRGGGMRQPQHF.